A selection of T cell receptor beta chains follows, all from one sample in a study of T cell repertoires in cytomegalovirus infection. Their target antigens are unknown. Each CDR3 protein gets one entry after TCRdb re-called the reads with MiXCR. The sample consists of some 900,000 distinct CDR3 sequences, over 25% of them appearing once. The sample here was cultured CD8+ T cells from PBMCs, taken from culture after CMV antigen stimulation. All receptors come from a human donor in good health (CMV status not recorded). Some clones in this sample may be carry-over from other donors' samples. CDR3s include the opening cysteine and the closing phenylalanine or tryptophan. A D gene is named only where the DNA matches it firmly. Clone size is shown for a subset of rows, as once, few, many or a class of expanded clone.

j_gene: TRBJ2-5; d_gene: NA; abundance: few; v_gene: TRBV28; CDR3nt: TGTGCCAGCAGTTTATCCGGAGGGGGAAAGACCCAGTACTTC; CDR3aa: CASSLSGGGKTQYF
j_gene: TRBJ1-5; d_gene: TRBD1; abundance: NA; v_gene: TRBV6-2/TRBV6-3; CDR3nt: TGTGCCAGCAGTGACTTACCGGGACAGCACTCTAGCAATCAGCCCAAGCATTTT; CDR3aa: CASSDLPGQHSSNQPKHF
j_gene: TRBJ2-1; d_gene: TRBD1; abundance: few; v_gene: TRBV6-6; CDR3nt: TGTGCCAGCAGGGCTACAGGGGCGGAGTTCTTC; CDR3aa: CASRATGAEFF
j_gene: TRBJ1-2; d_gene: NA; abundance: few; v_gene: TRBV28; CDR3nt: TGTGCCAGCAGTTTAAGGGGTAAGAGGTACGATGGCTACACCTTC; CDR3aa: CASSLRGKRYDGYTF
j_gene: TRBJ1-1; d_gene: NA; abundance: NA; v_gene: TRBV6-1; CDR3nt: TGTGCCAGCACCACCGACCCCGTAACTGAAGCTTTCTTT; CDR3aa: CASTTDPVTEAFF
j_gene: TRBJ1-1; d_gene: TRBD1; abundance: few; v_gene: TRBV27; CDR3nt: TGTGCCAGCAGTTCGCGGACAGGGGCGAACACTGAAGCTTTCTTT; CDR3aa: CASSSRTGANTEAFF
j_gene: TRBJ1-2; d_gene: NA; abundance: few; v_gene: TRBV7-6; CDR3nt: TGTGCCAGCAGCTTAGAGGCAGGGTTGAGCTATGGCTACACCTTC; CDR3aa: CASSLEAGLSYGYTF
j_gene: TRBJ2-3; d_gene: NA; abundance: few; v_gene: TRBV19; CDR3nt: TGTGCCAGTAGACAAGAGGTGGAAGATACGCAGTATTTT; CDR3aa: CASRQEVEDTQYF
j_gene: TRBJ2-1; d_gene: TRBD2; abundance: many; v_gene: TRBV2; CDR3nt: TGTGCCAGCAGTGAAGAAGCGGGGAGTTACAATGAGCAGTTCTTC; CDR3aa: CASSEEAGSYNEQFF
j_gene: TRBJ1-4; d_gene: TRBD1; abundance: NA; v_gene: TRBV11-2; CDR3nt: TGTGCCAGCAGCCTACCCCGGACAGGGGGGCCCCTAACTAGTGAAAAACTGTTTTTT; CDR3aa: CASSLPRTGGPLTSEKLFF
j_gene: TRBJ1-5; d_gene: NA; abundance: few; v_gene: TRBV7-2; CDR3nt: TGTGCCAGCAGCTTAGTGAGACCGGCCTTTAGTCAGCCCCAGCATTTT; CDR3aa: CASSLVRPAFSQPQHF
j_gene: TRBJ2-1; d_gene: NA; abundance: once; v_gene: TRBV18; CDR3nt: TGTGCCAGCTCACCACCCTGGGTAAATGAGCAGTTCTTC; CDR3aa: CASSPPWVNEQFF
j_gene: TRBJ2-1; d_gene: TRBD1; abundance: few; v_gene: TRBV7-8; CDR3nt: TGTGCCAGCAGATACCGGGACAGCTACAATGAGCAGTTCTTC; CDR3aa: CASRYRDSYNEQFF
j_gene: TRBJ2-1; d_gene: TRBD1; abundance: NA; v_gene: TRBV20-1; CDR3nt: TGCAGTGCTAGAGCTAGGGGGCCCCCCTCTTACAATGAGCAGTTCTTC; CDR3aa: CSARARGPPSYNEQFF
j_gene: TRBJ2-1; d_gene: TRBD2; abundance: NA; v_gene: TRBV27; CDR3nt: TGTGCCAGCAGAAAGCGGGGGGGCGGCTACAATGAGCAGTTCTTC; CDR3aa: CASRKRGGGYNEQFF
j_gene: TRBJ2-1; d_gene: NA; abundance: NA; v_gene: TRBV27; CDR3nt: TGTGCCAGCAGTTTGACCGGGGACATCAGCTCCTACAATGAGCAGTTCTTC; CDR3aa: CASSLTGDISSYNEQFF
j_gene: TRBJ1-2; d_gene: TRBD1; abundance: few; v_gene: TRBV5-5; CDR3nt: TGTGCCAGCACCCCCGGGACAGGGGGCCTAACTAACTATGGCTACACCTTC; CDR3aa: CASTPGTGGLTNYGYTF
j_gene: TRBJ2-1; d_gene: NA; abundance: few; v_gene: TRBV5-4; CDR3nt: TGTGCCAGCAGCTACCCCGGGCCAAGCTCCTACAATGAGCAGTTCTTC; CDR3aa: CASSYPGPSSYNEQFF
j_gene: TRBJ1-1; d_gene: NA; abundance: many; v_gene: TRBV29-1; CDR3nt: TGCAGCGTTGGACGGCCCACTGAAGCTTTCTTT; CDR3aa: CSVGRPTEAFF
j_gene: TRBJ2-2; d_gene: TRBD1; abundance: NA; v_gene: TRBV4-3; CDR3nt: TGCGCCAGCAGCCAAGTACAGGGGTTGGTTACCGGGGAGCTGTTTTTT; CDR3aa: CASSQVQGLVTGELFF
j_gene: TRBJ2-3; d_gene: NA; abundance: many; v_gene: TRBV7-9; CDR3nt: TGTGCCAGCCTACGACGAGGCAGCACAGATACGCAGTATTTT; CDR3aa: CASLRRGSTDTQYF
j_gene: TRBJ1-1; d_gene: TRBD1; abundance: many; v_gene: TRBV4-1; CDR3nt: TGCGCCAGCAGCCAATTAAGGACAGGGCGGACTGAAGCTTTCTTT; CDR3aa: CASSQLRTGRTEAFF
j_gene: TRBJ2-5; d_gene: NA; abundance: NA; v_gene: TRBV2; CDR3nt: TGTGCCAGCATCAGGGGCTTGCAGACCCAGTACTTC; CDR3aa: CASIRGLQTQYF